The present T cell receptor beta chain was sequenced within a study of monozygotic twins with inflammatory bowel disease. cDNA synthesis was performed in eight separate reactions for each sample. TCRdb reworked the 5' RACE reads into one entry per CDR3 protein, no DNA. The sample table includes some 170,000 distinct CDR3 sequences. The length of the CDR3 is 16 residues. Germline CDR1 is SGDLS and CDR2 is YYNGEE. Sample: blood. The chain is built from TRBV9 and TRBJ2-1; TCRdb lists TRBD2, though no DNA is available to test this call. The source of this sequence is a human donor with ulcerative colitis or Crohn's disease, or a healthy co-twin of an affected twin (not recorded which). The CDR3 loop reads CASSGGRLAGVTEQFF.